Each of the 2 T cell receptor beta chains below was sequenced from the same sample in a study of CD8 T cells in ankylosing spondylitis. TCRdb analysed the 5' RACE reads with MiXCR anew, one entry per CDR3 protein. The table lists under 250,000 distinct CDR3 sequences, 8.2% of them singletons. The material sequenced was blood, either unsorted or a sorted T cell fraction (not recorded which). The receptors here all came from a female donor with ankylosing spondylitis or in good health (not recorded which).

The sample holds many counts of this clonotype. The gene calls are TRBV30 and TRBJ2-1; D perhaps matches TRBD2 (6 bases). Germline-derived CDR1 and CDR2 are GTSNPN and SVGIG (reference sequence). The length of the CDR3 is 18 residues. V dropped 4 bases and J dropped 4 bases, with 26 bases sitting between them. CDR3 nucleotides: TGTGCCTGGACCCTGGAGGGGTCGCAAGTAGGGGTATACAATGAGCAGTTCTTC. Its protein product is CAWTLEGSQVGVYNEQFF.

Many counts were recorded for this clonotype. The chain employs TRBV3-1 and TRBJ1-5, with TRBD1 matching over 7 bases. Germline V CDR1 and CDR2: LGHDT, YNNKEL (reference sequence). The V gene end was trimmed by 4 bases and the J gene end by 2 bases; junction bases not matched to a gene: 8. This CDR3 is built from 16 residues. CDR3 coding DNA: TGTGCCAGCAGCCTATCGACAGGGACGGGCAATCAGCCCCAGCATTTT. It translates to CASSLSTGTGNQPQHF.